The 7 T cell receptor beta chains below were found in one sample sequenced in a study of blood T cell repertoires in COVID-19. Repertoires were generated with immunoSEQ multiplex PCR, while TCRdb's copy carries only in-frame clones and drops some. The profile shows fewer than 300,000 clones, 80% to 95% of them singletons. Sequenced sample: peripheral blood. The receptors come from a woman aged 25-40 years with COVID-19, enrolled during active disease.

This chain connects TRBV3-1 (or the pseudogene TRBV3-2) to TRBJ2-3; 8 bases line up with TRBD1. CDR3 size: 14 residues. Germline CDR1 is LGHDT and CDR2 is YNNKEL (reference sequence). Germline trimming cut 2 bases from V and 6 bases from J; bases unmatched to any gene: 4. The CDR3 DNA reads TGTGCCAGCAGCCAACAGGGGGCGACGGATACGCAGTATTTT. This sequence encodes CASSQQGATDTQYF.

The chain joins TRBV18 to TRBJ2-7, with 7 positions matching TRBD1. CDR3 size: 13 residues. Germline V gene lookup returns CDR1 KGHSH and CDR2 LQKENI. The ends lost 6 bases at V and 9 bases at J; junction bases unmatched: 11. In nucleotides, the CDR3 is TGTGCCAGCTCCCCCGACAGGGATACGAGGCAGTACTTC. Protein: CASSPDRDTRQYF.

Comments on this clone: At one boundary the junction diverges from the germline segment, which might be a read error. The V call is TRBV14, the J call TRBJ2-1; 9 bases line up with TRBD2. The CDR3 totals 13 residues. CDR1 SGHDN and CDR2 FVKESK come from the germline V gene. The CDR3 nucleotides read TGTGCCAGCAGCCACTCCCCGGGACTAGCCCCAATCTTC. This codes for CASSHSPGLAPIF. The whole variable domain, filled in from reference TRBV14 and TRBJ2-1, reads EAGVTQFPSHSVIEKGQTVTLRCDPISGHDNLYWYRRVMGKEIKFLLHFVKESKQDESGMPNNRFLAERTGGTYSTLKVQPAELEDSGVYFCASSHSPGLAPIFGPGTRLTVL.

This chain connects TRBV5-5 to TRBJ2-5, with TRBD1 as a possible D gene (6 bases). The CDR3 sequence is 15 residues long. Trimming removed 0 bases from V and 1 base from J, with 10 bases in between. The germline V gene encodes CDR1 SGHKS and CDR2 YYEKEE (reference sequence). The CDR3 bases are TGTGCCAGCAGCTTGGTCACAGGGAGCCAAGAGACCCAGTACTTC. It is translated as CASSLVTGSQETQYF.

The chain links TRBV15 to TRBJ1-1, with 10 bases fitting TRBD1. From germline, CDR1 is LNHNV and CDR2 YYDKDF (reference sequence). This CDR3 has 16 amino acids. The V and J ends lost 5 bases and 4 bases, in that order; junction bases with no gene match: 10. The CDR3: CATSRDRGRRGTEAFF. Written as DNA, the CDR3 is TGTGCCACCAGCCGCGACAGGGGGCGCAGAGGCACTGAAGCTTTCTTT.

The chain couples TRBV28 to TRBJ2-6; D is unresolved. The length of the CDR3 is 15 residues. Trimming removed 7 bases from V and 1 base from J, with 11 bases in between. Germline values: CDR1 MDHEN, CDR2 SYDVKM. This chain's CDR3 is CASTLLRSGANVLTF. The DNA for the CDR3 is TGTGCCAGCACCCTGCTGCGGTCTGGGGCCAACGTCCTGACTTTC.

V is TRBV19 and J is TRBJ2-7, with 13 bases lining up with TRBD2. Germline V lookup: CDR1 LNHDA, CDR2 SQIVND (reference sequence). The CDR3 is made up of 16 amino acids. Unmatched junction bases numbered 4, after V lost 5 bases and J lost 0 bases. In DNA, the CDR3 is TGTGCCAGTAGTGAGGGACTAGCGGGGACCTCCTACGAGCAGTACTTC. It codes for CASSEGLAGTSYEQYF.